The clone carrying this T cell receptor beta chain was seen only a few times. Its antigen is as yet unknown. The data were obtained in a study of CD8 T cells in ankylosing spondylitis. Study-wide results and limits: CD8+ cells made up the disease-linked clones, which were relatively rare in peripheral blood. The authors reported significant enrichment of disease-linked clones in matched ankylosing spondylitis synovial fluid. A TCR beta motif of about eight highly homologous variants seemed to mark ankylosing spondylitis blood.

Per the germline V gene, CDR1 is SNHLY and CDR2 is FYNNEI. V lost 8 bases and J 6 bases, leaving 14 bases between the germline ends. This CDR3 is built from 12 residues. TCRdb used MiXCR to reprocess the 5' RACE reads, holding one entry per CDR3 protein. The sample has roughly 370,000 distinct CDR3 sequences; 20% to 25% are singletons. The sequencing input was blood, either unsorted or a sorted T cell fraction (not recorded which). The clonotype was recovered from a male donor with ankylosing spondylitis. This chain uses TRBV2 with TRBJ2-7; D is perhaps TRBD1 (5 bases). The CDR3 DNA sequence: TGTGCCAGCGACAGATCTGCGTCCGAGCAGTACTTC. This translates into CASDRSASEQYF.